The 30 T cell receptor beta chains given below trace back to one sample, sequenced in a study of cytomegalovirus exposure and HLA in healthy donors. PCR involved 60 Vbeta and 13 Jbeta primers. Sequencing used immunoSEQ multiplex PCR; TCRdb keeps in-frame clones, though not all of them. There are roughly 57,000 clones in the sample, with 12% held by the top ten. Sequencing was done on a sample of PBMCs. These receptor sequences come from a woman in her 30s in good health and CMV-seropositive.

The rearrangement uses TRBV4-1 and TRBJ2-1; possibly TRBD2 for D (6 bases). Germline V gives CDR1 MGHRA, CDR2 YSYEKL. V was shortened by 0 bases and J by 10 bases, with 7 bases between the two germline ends. The CDR3 has 12 residues. This CDR3 reads CASSQDRGEQFF. The CDR3 region has the DNA TGCGCCAGCAGCCAAGATCGGGGGGAGCAGTTCTTC.

This chain links TRBV6-1 with TRBJ2-2; maybe TRBD1 (6 bases). Germline V gene lookup returns CDR1 MNHNS and CDR2 SASEGT. This CDR3 is built from 15 residues. V gave up 1 base and J gave up 6 bases, with 12 bases separating them. The CDR3 DNA sequence: TGTGCCAGCAGTGAAGACACAGGGAAACCCGGGGAGCTGTTTTTT. It encodes CASSEDTGKPGELFF.

The CDR3 sequence is CSAGQGDTQYF. CDR3 coding DNA: TGCAGTGCTGGTCAGGGGGATACGCAGTATTTT. The chain recombines TRBV20-1 with TRBJ2-3, with a tentative D call TRBD1 (6 bases). The CDR3 extends over 11 amino acids. Germline V lookup: CDR1 DFQATT, CDR2 SNEGSKA (reference sequence). The ends were cut back, 5 bases at V and 6 bases at J, with 9 bases in the middle.

This sequence joins TRBV6-1 and TRBJ1-5, with 9 bases lining up with TRBD1. Germline CDR1 and CDR2: MNHNS and SASEGT. CDR3 length equals 14 residues. The CDR3 sequence: CATGGIGADQPQHF. CDR3 bases: TGTGCGACAGGGGGAATAGGGGCGGATCAGCCCCAGCATTTT.

The J gene is TRBJ1-1, the V gene TRBV5-1, with a tentative D call TRBD1 (5 bases). The CDR3 totals 14 residues. V lost 6 bases, J lost 0 bases, and 12 bases lay in between. Germline V gives CDR1 SGHRS, CDR2 YFSETQ. The CDR3 DNA reads TGCGCCAGCACCCCACCAGGGATGAACACTGAAGCTTTCTTT. It encodes CASTPPGMNTEAFF.

The chain is built from TRBV29-1 and TRBJ2-7; D possibly corresponds to TRBD2 (5 bases). The CDR3 runs 14 residues. Looked up from germline, CDR1 is SQVTM and CDR2 is ANQGSEA. Trimming removed 8 bases at V and 6 bases at J, with 23 bases between. The CDR3 region is CSILGGPDITEQYF. For the CDR3, the DNA is TGCAGCATTCTCGGCGGGCCCGATATAACCGAGCAGTACTTC.

V is TRBV10-1 and J is TRBJ2-1; 11 bases agree with TRBD2. V trimming: 0 bases; J trimming: 10 bases; junction bases outside the gene matches: 5. The CDR3 loop spans 15 amino acids. Germline V gene data show CDR1 as WNHNN and CDR2 as SYGVQD (reference sequence). The CDR3 sequence: CASSESASGRKEQFF. The CDR3, as DNA: TGCGCCAGCAGTGAGTCGGCTAGCGGGAGGAAGGAGCAGTTCTTC.

The chain combines TRBV7-9 with TRBJ2-3, with TRBD2 identical over 9 bases. V dropped 3 bases and J dropped 3; count of bases not matched to a gene: 4. The CDR3 consists of 15 residues. The V gene's germline CDR1 is SEHNR and CDR2 FQNEAQ (reference sequence). The CDR3 loop reads CASSLGAGGTDTQYF. The CDR3 nucleotides read TGTGCCAGCAGCTTGGGAGCGGGAGGTACAGATACGCAGTATTTT.

The chain has TRBV5-1 and TRBJ2-1; 10 nucleotides line up with TRBD2. V lost 4 bases and J lost 8; bases outside the gene matches: 12. The germline gives CDR1 SGHRS, CDR2 YFSETQ. The CDR3 contains 16 residues. CDR3 in amino acids: CASSLEASGSPHEQFF. Here the CDR3 DNA reads TGCGCCAGCAGCCTGGAGGCTAGCGGGAGTCCCCATGAGCAGTTCTTC.

The genes are TRBV9 and TRBJ2-7, with D perhaps matching TRBD1 (5 bases). Trimming removed 3 bases at V and 0 bases at J, with 13 bases between. The germline CDR1 and CDR2 sequences are SGDLS and YYNGEE. CDR3 length: 15 residues. The CDR3 bases are TGTGCCAGCAGCGCAGGGCCAAACGACTCCTACGAGCAGTACTTC. Its translation is CASSAGPNDSYEQYF.

This sequence joins TRBV27 and TRBJ2-3; 10 nucleotides agree with TRBD2. V lost 5 bases to trimming and J lost 0 bases; unmatched junction nucleotides: 8. Germline V CDR1 and CDR2: MNHEY, SMNVEV (reference sequence). The CDR3 is 17 residues long. The CDR3 region is CASSLRLAGGSTDTQYF. As DNA, the CDR3 is TGTGCCAGCAGTCTACGGTTAGCGGGGGGTAGCACAGATACGCAGTATTTT.

The chain combines TRBV19 with TRBJ2-5; D perhaps matches TRBD2 (5 bases). CDR3 size: 13 residues. The V end was cut by 4 bases, the J end by 5 bases, with 11 bases between. The germline gives CDR1 LNHDA, CDR2 SQIVND (reference sequence). The CDR3 sequence is CASSTGFGETQYF. The DNA for the CDR3 is TGTGCCAGTAGTACGGGGTTCGGGGAGACCCAGTACTTC.

The chain recombines TRBV6-5 with TRBJ2-5; 7 positions match TRBD2. This CDR3 is 14 amino acids long. Trimming cost V 5 bases and J 2 bases; bases outside gene matches: 5. The germline gives CDR1 MNHEY, CDR2 SVGAGI. CDR3 amino acids: CASSQASGQETQYF. The CDR3, as DNA: TGTGCCAGCAGTCAAGCTAGCGGTCAAGAGACCCAGTACTTC.

This rearrangement joins TRBV25-1 to TRBJ1-5, with D possibly TRBD1 on 5 matching bases. CDR1 and CDR2 (germline): MGHDK, SYGVNS. The CDR3 is 16 amino acids. With 2 bases removed from V and 2 bases from J, the gap between germline ends came to 13 bases. The CDR3 DNA is TGTGCCAGCAGTGAAAACGGCAGGGTGGGCAATCAGCCCCAGCATTTT. It specifies CASSENGRVGNQPQHF.

The rearrangement joins TRBV11-3 to TRBJ2-3; 8 bases align to TRBD2. The J segment lost 3 bases and the V segment lost 1 base, leaving 0 bases of the junction unmatched. Germline loops: CDR1 SGHNT, CDR2 YENEEA. The CDR3 is 14 amino acids. CDR3 sequence reads: CASSLASGTDTQYF. The CDR3 DNA reads TGTGCCAGCAGCTTAGCTAGCGGGACAGATACGCAGTATTTT. The full variable domain, completed using reference TRBV11-3 and TRBJ2-3, is EAGVVQSPRYKIIEKKQPVAFWCNPISGHNTLYWYLQNLGQGPELLIRYENEEAVDDSQLPKDRFSAERLKGVDSTLKIQPAELGDSAVYLCASSLASGTDTQYFGPGTRLTVL.

The J gene is TRBJ2-7, the V gene TRBV5-1; no clear D. CDR3 length: 14 residues. From germline, CDR1 is SGHRS and CDR2 YFSETQ. Trimming removed 4 bases from V and 3 bases from J, with 14 bases in between. Here the CDR3 reads CASSRSPPGYEQYF. CDR3 bases: TGCGCCAGCAGCAGAAGCCCTCCAGGCTACGAGCAGTACTTC.

Turning to this clone: One junction end does not reproduce the germline sequence, and a read error may be involved. Written as DNA, the CDR3 is TGTGCCAGCAGTCACTATCCCGGAGTCGGCGATTTC. This encodes CASSHYPGVGDF. The rearrangement links TRBV28 to TRBJ2-7; no firm D call. The germline V gene encodes CDR1 MDHEN and CDR2 SYDVKM. The CDR3 is made up of 12 amino acids.

The chain uses TRBV6-5 and TRBJ1-5; D gene unclear. This CDR3 comprises 13 residues. Germline CDR1 MNHEY, CDR2 SVGAGI. The V end lost 5 bases, the J end lost 3 bases, and 8 bases lay between the germline ends. The CDR3 sequence: CASSRHLNQPQHF. The CDR3 bases are TGTGCCAGCAGTCGACACCTCAATCAGCCCCAGCATTTT.

The V and J genes are TRBV30 and TRBJ2-3; 8 nucleotides align to TRBD2. The germline V gene encodes CDR1 GTSNPN and CDR2 SVGIG (reference sequence). The CDR3 extends over 15 amino acids. Unmatched junction bases numbered 3, after V lost 1 base and J lost 0 bases. The CDR3 protein is CAWSELAVSTDTQYF. In DNA form, the CDR3 reads TGTGCCTGGAGTGAACTAGCGGTGAGCACAGATACGCAGTATTTT.

The chain carries TRBV18 and TRBJ1-3, with 8 bases lining up with TRBD1. This CDR3 has 16 amino acids. Trimming removed 4 bases from V and 3 bases from J; junction bases left unmatched: 8. CDR1 and CDR2 from the germline V gene are KGHSH and LQKENI. The CDR3 DNA reads TGTGCCAGCTCACAGGGGGGACAGGTGAATGGAAACACCATATATTTT. Protein product: CASSQGGQVNGNTIYF.

The chain joins TRBV7-6 to TRBJ1-5; 9 positions agree with TRBD1. CDR1 SGHVS and CDR2 FNYEAQ come from the germline V gene. CDR3 length equals 16 residues. V lost 5 bases and J lost 4; bases outside the gene matches: 9. The CDR3 DNA sequence: TGTGCCAGCAGCCCCGAACAGGGGGCCTTAAATCAGCCCCAGCATTTT. Amino acid sequence: CASSPEQGALNQPQHF.

V usage is TRBV5-4 and J usage is TRBJ2-7, with D possibly being TRBD2 (6 bases). Trimming removed 4 bases at V and 2 bases at J, with 13 bases between. The CDR3 runs to 14 residues. Germline CDR1 SGHNT, CDR2 YYREEE (reference sequence). CDR3 coding DNA: TGTGCCAGCAGCACGCGGGACGGTCCCTACGAGCAGTACTTC. The encoded protein is CASSTRDGPYEQYF.

The rearrangement joins TRBV11-3 to TRBJ2-3; 11 bases fit TRBD2. In germline, CDR1 is SGHNT, CDR2 YENEEA. This CDR3 is 17 amino acids long. V dropped 5 bases and J dropped 6; count of bases not matched to a gene: 13. Written as DNA, the CDR3 is TGTGCCAGCAGCACCAGGGGGACTAGCGGTAGGAGTGATACGCAGTATTTT. Protein product: CASSTRGTSGRSDTQYF.

The chain combines TRBV7-9 with TRBJ2-3; D not resolved. Deletions cut 4 bases from V and 2 bases from J, with 13 bases between. Germline V gene sequence: CDR1 SEHNR, CDR2 FQNEAQ (reference sequence). This CDR3 is 15 amino acids long. For the CDR3, the DNA is TGTGCCAGCAGCTCCAACAGAGACGCCACAGATACGCAGTATTTT. Protein product: CASSSNRDATDTQYF.

Remarks on this clone: One end of the junction varies from germline; a read error may be responsible. The chain is built from TRBV6-4 and TRBJ2-1, with 7 bases matching TRBD2. Germline CDR1 MRHNA, CDR2 SNTAGT. CDR3 length equals 15 residues. The chain's CDR3 is CASSLTSSSDNEQFF. The CDR3 DNA sequence: TGTGCCAGCAGTTTGACTAGCAGCTCCGACAATGAGCAGTTCTTC.

This rearrangement joins TRBV18 to TRBJ2-5; D ambiguous. CDR3 length: 14 residues. V dropped 6 bases and J dropped 2 bases, with 13 bases sitting between them. In germline, CDR1 is KGHSH, CDR2 LQKENI. The CDR3 bases are TGTGCCAGCTCCACCAGGTCGGCGCAAGAGACCCAGTACTTC. This translates into CASSTRSAQETQYF. Full variable domain (missing parts from reference TRBV18 and TRBJ2-5): NAGVMQNPRHLVRRRGQEARLRCSPMKGHSHVYWYRQLPEEGLKFMVYLQKENIIDESGMPKERFSAEFPKEGPSILRIQQVVRGDSAAYFCASSTRSAQETQYFGPGTRLLVL.

The chain uses TRBV19 and TRBJ1-1, with no clear D. The CDR3 runs 13 residues. Germline CDR1 LNHDA, CDR2 SQIVND (reference sequence). Trimming left V 5 bases short and J 1 base short, with 8 bases between. The CDR3 bases are TGTGCCAGTAGTGGGAGGGAGAACACTGAAGCTTTCTTT. Translation: CASSGRENTEAFF.

The chain carries TRBV10-3 and TRBJ1-2; possible D gene TRBD1, 6 bases. The germline gives CDR1 ENHRY, CDR2 SYGVKD. Trimming took 4 bases from V and 4 from J, leaving 10 bases between them. The CDR3 runs to 13 residues. The CDR3 DNA reads as TGTGCCATCAGTGTAGGGGGAGTCTATGGCTACACCTTC. Amino acids: CAISVGGVYGYTF.

The rearrangement links TRBV11-2 to TRBJ2-5; 7 bases map to TRBD2. The length of the CDR3 is 14 residues. J lost 4 bases, V lost 1 base, and 3 bases had no gene match. The germline CDR1 and CDR2 sequences are SGHAT and FQNNGV. In DNA form, the CDR3 reads TGTGCCAGCAGCTTAGTTCTAGCGGCAGAGACCCAGTACTTC. Translating it yields CASSLVLAAETQYF.

The chain carries TRBV29-1 and TRBJ2-5; D not resolved. The end of the DNA fits TRBJ2-7 better, so the J call may be wrong. This CDR3 spans 12 amino acids. Germline lookup yields CDR1 SQVTM and CDR2 ANQGSEA. CDR3 residues: CSVEADSYEQYF. CDR3 nucleotide sequence: TGCAGCGTTGAAGCCGACTCCTACGAGCAGTACTTC.